These T cell receptor beta chains were read from a single sample in a study of blood T cells in healthy people across ages. A single record per CDR3 protein comes from TCRdb applying MiXCR to the 5' RACE reads. The sample lists roughly 1.7 million distinct CDR3 sequences, about 31% occurring once. The sample comprised blood. The receptor set was obtained from a woman between 25 and 40 years old in good health. CDR3s leave out the opening cysteine and the closing phenylalanine or tryptophan. The order of the fields is D gene, V gene, J gene, CDR3 protein. The D gene is left open where the match is weak.

>NA|TRBV28|TRBJ1-2
ASSRLPYGYT
>NA|TRBV20-1|TRBJ2-5
SARTEPQETQY
>NA|TRBV11-2|TRBJ1-1
ASSAPGGVGTEAF
>TRBD2|TRBV7-2|TRBJ2-5
ASSVLAGYETQY
>NA|TRBV9|TRBJ1-1
ASSVGTGPPEAF
>TRBD1|TRBV7-3|TRBJ2-3
ASIARQGAPITDTQY
>TRBD1|TRBV13|TRBJ2-7
ASSAGGQGFYEQY
>TRBD2|TRBV9|TRBJ2-3
ASSDNSGSRDTQY
>NA|TRBV6-1|TRBJ1-5
ASETVSNQPQH
>NA|TRBV20-1|TRBJ2-6
SATPGTGANVLT
>NA|TRBV18|TRBJ1-2
ASSPYTGNSNYGYT
>NA|TRBV4-1|TRBJ1-1
ASSQVIGVTEAF
>NA|TRBV4-1|TRBJ1-2
ASSSPRGADYGYT
>NA|TRBV2|TRBJ2-2
ASNRVDGELF
>TRBD2|TRBV12-3/TRBV12-4|TRBJ2-3
ASSLWWTRGRIDTQY
>TRBD2|TRBV30|TRBJ2-5
AWITSGETQY
>TRBD1|TRBV20-1|TRBJ2-3
SVLDRGADTQY
>NA|TRBV12-3/TRBV12-4|TRBJ1-3
ASSATALAGNTIY
>NA|TRBV5-1|TRBJ2-7
ASTVNWDEQY
>TRBD1|TRBV5-1|TRBJ1-2
ASRPRQGWNYGYT
>NA|TRBV7-2|TRBJ1-4
ASSLVAGAANEKLF
>TRBD2|TRBV4-1|TRBJ2-1
ASSQSGVLYNEQF
>TRBD2|TRBV6-2/TRBV6-3|TRBJ2-5
ASSYPLAGLQETQY
>NA|TRBV5-4|TRBJ2-1
ASSFEGTSSYNEQF
>NA|TRBV20-1|TRBJ2-1
SARGAWARNEQF
>NA|TRBV5-1|TRBJ2-7
ASSFEQGSGSYEQY
>NA|TRBV28|TRBJ2-7
ASAGAGRPEQY
>NA|TRBV5-1|TRBJ2-7
ASSLVGVGEQY
>NA|TRBV5-1|TRBJ1-5
ASSSRGGSNQPQH
>NA|TRBV5-1|TRBJ2-7
ASSLNRRTDLFYEQY
>NA|TRBV29-1|TRBJ1-1
SVEEAVMNTEAF
>TRBD1|TRBV29-1|TRBJ1-2
SVGTAPYT